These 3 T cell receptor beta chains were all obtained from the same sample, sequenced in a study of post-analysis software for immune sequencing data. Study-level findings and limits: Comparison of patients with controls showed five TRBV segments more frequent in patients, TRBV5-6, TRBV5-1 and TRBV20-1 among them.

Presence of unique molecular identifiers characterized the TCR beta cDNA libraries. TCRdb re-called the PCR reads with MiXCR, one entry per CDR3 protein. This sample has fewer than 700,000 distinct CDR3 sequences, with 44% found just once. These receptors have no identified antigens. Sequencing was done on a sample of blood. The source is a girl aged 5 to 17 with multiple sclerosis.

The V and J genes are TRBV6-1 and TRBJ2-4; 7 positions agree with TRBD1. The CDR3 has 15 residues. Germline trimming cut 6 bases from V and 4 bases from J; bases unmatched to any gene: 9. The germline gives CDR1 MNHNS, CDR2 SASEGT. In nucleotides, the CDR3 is TGTGCCAGCAGCGGGACAGTGGGATTTAAAAACATTCAGTACTTC. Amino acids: CASSGTVGFKNIQYF.

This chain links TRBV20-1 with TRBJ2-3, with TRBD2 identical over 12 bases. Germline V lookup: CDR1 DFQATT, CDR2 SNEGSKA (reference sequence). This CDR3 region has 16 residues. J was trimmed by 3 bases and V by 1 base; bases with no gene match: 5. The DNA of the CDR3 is TGCAGTGCTAGAGCGACTAGCGGGAGCGTTACAGATACGCAGTATTTT. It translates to CSARATSGSVTDTQYF.

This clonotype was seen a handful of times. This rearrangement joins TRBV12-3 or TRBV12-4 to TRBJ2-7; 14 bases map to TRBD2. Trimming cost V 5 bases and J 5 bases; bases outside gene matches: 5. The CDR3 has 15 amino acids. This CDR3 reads CASSKGLAGANEQYF. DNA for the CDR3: TGTGCCAGCAGTAAGGGACTAGCGGGAGCTAACGAGCAGTACTTC.